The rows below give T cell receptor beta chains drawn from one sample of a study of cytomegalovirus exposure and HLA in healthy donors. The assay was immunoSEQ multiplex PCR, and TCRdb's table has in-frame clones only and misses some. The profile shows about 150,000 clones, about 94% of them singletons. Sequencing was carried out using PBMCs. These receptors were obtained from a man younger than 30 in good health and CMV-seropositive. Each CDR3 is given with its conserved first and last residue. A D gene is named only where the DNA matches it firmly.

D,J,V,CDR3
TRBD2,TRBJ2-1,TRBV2,CASTGLAGGPTDNEQFF
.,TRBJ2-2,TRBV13,CASSLGGSGGELFF
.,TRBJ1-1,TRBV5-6,CASSPLDSNTEAFF
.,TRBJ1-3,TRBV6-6,CASSTWGGRNTIYF
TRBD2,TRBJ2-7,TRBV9,CASSPHTSGRWDEQYF
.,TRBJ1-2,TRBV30,CAWMVGQLYGYTF
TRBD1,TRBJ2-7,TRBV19,CASSISPAGGYEQYF
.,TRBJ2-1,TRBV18,CASSPLQDNEQFF
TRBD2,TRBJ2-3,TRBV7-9,CASSTRVGLADTDTQYF
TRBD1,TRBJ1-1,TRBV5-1,CASSLGQGAHTEAFF
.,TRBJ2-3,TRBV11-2,CATQISGTSTDTQYF
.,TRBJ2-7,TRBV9,CASSGGGRAYEQYF
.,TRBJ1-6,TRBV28,CASTNPLGGSPLHF
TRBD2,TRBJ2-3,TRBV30,CAWSLRGSGTDTQYF
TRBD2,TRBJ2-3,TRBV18,CASSPQGLAGDTQYF
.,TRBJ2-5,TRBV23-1,CASSRRRQASQYF
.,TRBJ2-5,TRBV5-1,CASSLTGAGETQYF
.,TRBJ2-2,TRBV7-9,CASSLSGAGTGELFF
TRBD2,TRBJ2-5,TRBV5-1,CASSPGLAEETQYF
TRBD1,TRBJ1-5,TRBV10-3,CAISEVWDRQPQHF
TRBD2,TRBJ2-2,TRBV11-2,CASYIAGGTGELFF
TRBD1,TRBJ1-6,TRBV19,CASHRDRAGNSPLHF
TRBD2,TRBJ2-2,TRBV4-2,CASSQGSGSDGELFF
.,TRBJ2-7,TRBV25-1,CASSDRVLGEQYF
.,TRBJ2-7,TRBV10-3,CAISESLGDSSYEQYF
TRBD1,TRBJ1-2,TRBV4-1,CASSRQGDEGYTF
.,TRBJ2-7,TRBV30,CAWSSQGHEQYF
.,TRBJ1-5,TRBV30,CAWSHKARRRQPQHF
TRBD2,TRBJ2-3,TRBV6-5,CASQRDSFEDTQYF
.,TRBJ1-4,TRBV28,CASRSLKTGADEKLFF
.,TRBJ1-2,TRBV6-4,CASSPAGEVGGYTF
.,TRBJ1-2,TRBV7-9,CASSPDGGWNYGYTF
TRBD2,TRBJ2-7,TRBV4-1,CASSQDAGDNYEQYF
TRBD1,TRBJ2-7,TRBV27,CASSRDRGYEQYF
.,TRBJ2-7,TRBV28,CASSLAGTYEQYF
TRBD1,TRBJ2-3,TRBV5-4,CASSPYLGQGDTQYF
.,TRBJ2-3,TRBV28,CASSLLVVPTLQYF
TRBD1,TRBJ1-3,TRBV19,CASRNLGQGAGNTIYF
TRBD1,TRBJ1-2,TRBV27,CASSSGQGARGYTF
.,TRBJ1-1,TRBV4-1,CASSLPQGENTEAFF
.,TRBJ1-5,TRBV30,CAWSVGGNQPQHF